The T cell receptor (beta chain) described here comes from a study of cytomegalovirus exposure and HLA in healthy donors. In the study overall: Later, an analysis reported that the 130 or so validation repertoires had used the same platform as the approximately 720 first-cohort repertoires. Broader study findings: The classifier, whose performance was assessed in both the original and validation cohorts, reportedly diagnosed cytomegalovirus status with high specificity and sensitivity. Cytomegalovirus association was listed for 170 or so TCR beta chains. The study found most TCR sequences rare, yet found some public TCRs in many donors.

About this clone itself: Its antigen is as yet unknown.

TCRdb's table, derived via immunoSEQ multiplex PCR, lists solely in-frame clones and lacks some. Among roughly 60,000 clones listed, about 91% were seen once. V was pared by 2 bases and J by 4 bases, with 8 bases between. This CDR3 contains 14 residues. CDR1 and CDR2 (germline): MNHEY, SMNVEV (reference sequence). Sequencing input: PBMCs. The chain has TRBV27 and TRBJ1-4; D perhaps matches TRBD1 (5 bases). This clonotype was obtained from a woman aged 25-40 years in good health and CMV-seronegative. As DNA, the CDR3 is TGTGCCAGCAGTTTAATGGGGGGTAATGAAAAACTGTTTTTT. Translation: CASSLMGGNEKLFF.